These T cell receptor beta chains were read from a single sample in a study of T-cell memory formation after mild COVID-19. One entry per CDR3 protein results from TCRdb running MiXCR on the 5' RACE reads. The data contain 250,000 or so distinct CDR3 sequences, more than 8% of them singletons. Specimen: PBMCs or a T cell subset sorted from them (not recorded which). The receptors shown here come from a man aged 18 to 30 who had mild COVID-19 (a few samples of this study predate the infection). Cell type and time point are not known. CDR3s include the opening cysteine and the closing phenylalanine or tryptophan. The D gene is left open where the match is weak. Rows may omit the clone size; those that give it use once, few, many or a size class.

TGCAGTGCTAGCGGGCTAGCGGGGACCACCGGGGGCAATGAGCAGTTCTTC	CSASGLAGTTGGNEQFF	TRBD2	TRBV20-1	TRBJ2-1	NA
TGCGCCAGCAGCCAGGCCACAGCGGGGGAGCAGTACTTC	CASSQATAGEQYF	TRBD2	TRBV4-3	TRBJ2-7	NA
TGTGCCAGCAGCGTAGACGGAGCTTCAGGGGAGACCCAGTACTTC	CASSVDGASGETQYF	NA	TRBV9	TRBJ2-5	many
TGTGCCAGCAGTCGTCTAGCGGGGGTCTTCAATGAGCAGTTCTTC	CASSRLAGVFNEQFF	TRBD2	TRBV2	TRBJ2-1	many
TGCGCCAGCAGCCAAGATTTGGAGTTCGGTCAGCCCCAGCATTTT	CASSQDLEFGQPQHF	NA	TRBV4-1	TRBJ1-5	few
TGTGCCAGCAGCTCCCGGCCCCGGGGGAACAAAAACATTCAGTACTTC	CASSSRPRGNKNIQYF	NA	TRBV7-9	TRBJ2-4	NA
TGTGCCAGCAGCTGGAGAAGAGAAGAGACCCAGTACTTC	CASSWRREETQYF	NA	TRBV28	TRBJ2-5	NA
TGTGCCAGCAGCCCGGGACTAGGCTTCGAGCAGTTCTTC	CASSPGLGFEQFF	TRBD2	TRBV7-2	TRBJ2-1	many
TGTGCCAGCAGTCCCCGACAGGAACAGCCCCAGCATTTT	CASSPRQEQPQHF	NA	TRBV6-5	TRBJ1-5	NA
TGTGCCAGCAGCCGTGGGGCGGAAAACATTCAGTACTTC	CASSRGAENIQYF	NA	TRBV12-3/TRBV12-4	TRBJ2-4	many
TGTGCCAGCAGTTTACTGGGAAAGGAGACCCAGTACTTC	CASSLLGKETQYF	NA	TRBV12-3/TRBV12-4	TRBJ2-5	few
TGCGCCAGCAGCCAAGATAAGGCAGTCACGTCACCCCTCCACTTT	CASSQDKAVTSPLHF	NA	TRBV4-3	TRBJ1-6	few
TGTGCCAGCAGCTCTATCCAGGGGCGGGTCACAGATACGCAGTATTTT	CASSSIQGRVTDTQYF	NA	TRBV7-9	TRBJ2-3	many
TGTGCCACCAGTGGAACAAACCAAGAGACCCAGTACTTC	CATSGTNQETQYF	NA	TRBV24-1	TRBJ2-5	few
TGTGCCAGCTCCCCCTCCCCCAGCGGGGGTGATACGCAGTATTTT	CASSPSPSGGDTQYF	TRBD2	TRBV7-9	TRBJ2-3	NA
TGTGCCAGCAGCTCGTACGAGGCTATCTATGGCTACACCTTC	CASSSYEAIYGYTF	NA	TRBV7-2	TRBJ1-2	few
TGCAGCGTTGTGGGGACAGGGGTTGCTACGCAGTATTTT	CSVVGTGVATQYF	TRBD1	TRBV29-1	TRBJ2-3	NA
TGCGCCAGCAGCCAAGTTACGGGGGGCTCTGGGGCCAACGTCCTGACTTTC	CASSQVTGGSGANVLTF	TRBD2	TRBV4-1	TRBJ2-6	few
TGCAGTGCTGCCCGACAGAACTATGGCTACACCTTC	CSAARQNYGYTF	NA	TRBV20-1	TRBJ1-2	NA
TGTGCCAGCAGCGTAGAAGCAGGTTGGCAGGGGGTCTATCAGCCCCAGCATTTT	CASSVEAGWQGVYQPQHF	TRBD1	TRBV9	TRBJ1-5	few
TGTGCCAGCTCTGAGAGGGGACAGGGCAGTCAGCCCCAGCATTTT	CASSERGQGSQPQHF	TRBD1	TRBV12-3/TRBV12-4	TRBJ1-5	few
TGCGCCAGCAGCCGCCAACCGGGACAGGGGGCGAAAAACACCATATATTTT	CASSRQPGQGAKNTIYF	TRBD1	TRBV4-1	TRBJ1-3	few
TGTGCCAGCAGTTACTCCGGGACAGGGCGAAATGAGCAGTTCTTC	CASSYSGTGRNEQFF	TRBD1	TRBV6-5	TRBJ2-1	few
TGTGCCATCAGTGACAGAAGGGACAGCTTCCGGTCCCCAGATACGCAGTATTTT	CAISDRRDSFRSPDTQYF	TRBD1	TRBV10-3	TRBJ2-3	few
TGTGCCAGCAGCTTAGTACTGTATTGGGGTGGCTACAATGAGCAGTTCTTC	CASSLVLYWGGYNEQFF	NA	TRBV7-2	TRBJ2-1	few
TGTGCCAGTACCCCCTCCCAGCGGGGGGTGACCGGGGAGCTGTTTTTT	CASTPSQRGVTGELFF	TRBD2	TRBV19	TRBJ2-2	NA
TGCGCCAGCAGCCCGGGTTCTGGAAACACCATATATTTT	CASSPGSGNTIYF	NA	TRBV5-1	TRBJ1-3	many
TGTGCCAGCAGTTTAACAGGGTCGAGTGGCGGCAATCAGCCCCAGCATTTT	CASSLTGSSGGNQPQHF	NA	TRBV6-5	TRBJ1-5	few
TGTGCCAGCAAATCGGCCTGGGAGGAAAAACTGTTTTTT	CASKSAWEEKLFF	NA	TRBV27	TRBJ1-4	few
TGCAGCGTTGAAGGGGTAGCGGGGGAAAGCACAGATACGCAGTATTTT	CSVEGVAGESTDTQYF	TRBD2	TRBV29-1	TRBJ2-3	few
TGTGCCAGCTCCCCAGACAGGGGGCTTATCTATGGCTACACCTTC	CASSPDRGLIYGYTF	TRBD1	TRBV18	TRBJ1-2	NA
TGTGCCAGCAGCTTAACGGGGGGATCTGGAAACACCATATATTTT	CASSLTGGSGNTIYF	NA	TRBV7-2	TRBJ1-3	few
TGTGCCAGCAGCTTATCGGCAGGCTGGAATGAGCAGTTCTTC	CASSLSAGWNEQFF	NA	TRBV7-9	TRBJ2-1	many
TGTGCCAGCAGCTTAGCGCCTTCGGCAACGGGCCTTGAGCAGTTCTTC	CASSLAPSATGLEQFF	NA	TRBV7-6	TRBJ2-1	many
TGTGCCAGCAGACCCATGGGCGTCACCGGGGAGCTGTTTTTT	CASRPMGVTGELFF	NA	TRBV4-2	TRBJ2-2	NA
TGCGCCAGCAGCTTGGCAGGGCCCGGAAACACCATATATTTT	CASSLAGPGNTIYF	NA	TRBV5-1	TRBJ1-3	many
TGTGCCAGCAGTGAAGCCCCCTCGGCCCAGCATTTT	CASSEAPSAQHF	NA	TRBV2	TRBJ1-5	NA
TGTGCCAGCAGCCCTGGAGCGGGGGGGCTTTGGGAGCAGTACTTC	CASSPGAGGLWEQYF	TRBD2	TRBV7-2	TRBJ2-7	many
TGCGCCAGCAGCTTGGCTGGGATGCCTTCACCCCTCCACTTT	CASSLAGMPSPLHF	NA	TRBV5-1	TRBJ1-6	NA
TGCGCCAGCAGCCAAGCCGGGACAGCAAGCTTCTATGGCTACACCTTC	CASSQAGTASFYGYTF	TRBD1	TRBV4-3	TRBJ1-2	NA
TGTGCCACCAGGGGAGTGACACTGAGAAGGGGCGATAATTCACCCCTCCACTTT	CATRGVTLRRGDNSPLHF	NA	TRBV15	TRBJ1-6	few
TGCGCCAGCAGCTTCCAGGACCTCTCCTACAATGAGCAGTTCTTC	CASSFQDLSYNEQFF	NA	TRBV5-1	TRBJ2-1	many
TGTGCCAGCTCACCATACATGGTGGCCCCCGGCTCCTACAATGAGCAGTTCTTC	CASSPYMVAPGSYNEQFF	NA	TRBV18	TRBJ2-1	few
TGTGCCAGCAGCTTAAAAGGACAGGGTATAGCTAACTATGGCTACACCTTC	CASSLKGQGIANYGYTF	TRBD1	TRBV7-9	TRBJ1-2	NA
TGTGCCAGCAGCCAAGGCCTCGGGCGGTACCAAGAGACCCAGTACTTC	CASSQGLGRYQETQYF	NA	TRBV14	TRBJ2-5	few
TGTGCCAGCAGTCCTAGTGGGCCAGTGGGAACCCTCCACTTT	CASSPSGPVGTLHF	NA	TRBV28	TRBJ1-6	NA